The rows below give T cell receptor beta chains drawn from one sample of a study of neurological immune-mediated disorders. Each CDR3 protein is one row after TCRdb ran MiXCR on the 5' RACE reads. Among around 66,000 distinct CDR3 sequences listed, around 5% were seen once. Sequencing was done on a sample of PBMCs. Receptors originate from a woman in her thirties with multiple sclerosis. The CDR3 runs from the conserved cysteine through the conserved F or W. The D gene is left open where the match is weak. Only some rows state a clone size, as once, few, many or a class for expanded clones.

D gene,J gene,V gene,CDR3 length,clone size,CDR3 DNA,CDR3 protein
.,TRBJ1-4,TRBV10-3,15,many,TGTGCCATCAGTGGAGGGACGAGCAATTATGAAAAACTGTTTTTT,CAISGGTSNYEKLFF
.,TRBJ1-2,TRBV12-3/TRBV12-4,16,many,TGTGCCAGCAGTCCGGCGGGGAGGGAGGCTAACTATGGCTACACCTTC,CASSPAGREANYGYTF
.,TRBJ2-1,TRBV28,11,many,TGTGCCAGCAGTTTAAACGCTCGCAAGTTCTTC,CASSLNARKFF
.,TRBJ2-7,TRBV10-1,15,many,TGCGCCAGCAGTGAGTCTCCGACAGAATGTTACGAGCAGTACTTC,CASSESPTECYEQYF
.,TRBJ1-5,TRBV3-1,14,.,TGTGCCAGCAGCCAAGGACAGGTCAATCAGCCCCAGAATTTT,CASSQGQVNQPQNF
TRBD1,TRBJ1-5,TRBV20-1,13,many,TGCAGCACTACCAGGGGGCCCGGTCAGCCCCAGAATTTT,CSTTRGPGQPQNF
TRBD2,TRBJ2-1,TRBV20-1,14,many,TGCAGTGCGCCGGGACTAGCGGGGGTCAATGAGCAGTTCTTC,CSAPGLAGVNEQFF
.,TRBJ2-5,TRBV12-3/TRBV12-4,14,many,TGTGCCAGCAGTTTAACCAGGGGTCAAGAGACCCAGTACTTC,CASSLTRGQETQYF
.,TRBJ1-6,TRBV7-2,16,.,TGTGCCAGCAGCTTAGTCGGGAGCTCCTATAATTCACCCCTCAACTTT,CASSLVGSSYNSPLNF
TRBD1,TRBJ2-3,TRBV29-1,14,many,TGCAGCGTTGGGGGACAGGGGGTCGCAGATACGCAGTATTTT,CSVGGQGVADTQYF
.,TRBJ1-5,TRBV6-5,13,.,TGTGCCAGCAGTTACGTCCGTAATCAGCCCCAGAATTTT,CASSYVRNQPQNF
.,TRBJ1-1,TRBV5-1,14,many,TGCGCCAGCAGCTTGGCCAATTGGGTCCCTGAAGCTTTCTTT,CASSLANWVPEAFF
.,TRBJ2-7,TRBV4-1,13,.,TGCGCCAGCAGCCAAGGAACCCTCTACGAGCAGTACTTC,CASSQGTLYEQYF
.,TRBJ2-5,TRBV28,18,many,TGTGCCAGCAGCCCCGGAGGGAACGGACACTCATACCAAGAGACCCAGTACTTC,CASSPGGNGHSYQETQYF
.,TRBJ2-1,TRBV12-3/TRBV12-4,12,many,TGTGCCCTGGCACCGATAGGCAATGAGCAGTTCTTC,CALAPIGNEQFF
.,TRBJ1-2,TRBV3-1,14,many,TGTGCCAGCAGCCCCCCCGCTGAGGGGTCTGGCTACACCTTC,CASSPPAEGSGYTF
.,TRBJ1-5,TRBV10-3,17,many,TGTGCCATCAGTGAGCCGGGGGCAGTTGATAGCAATCAGCCCCAGAATTTT,CAISEPGAVDSNQPQNF
.,TRBJ2-2,TRBV20-1,14,.,TGCAGTGCTAGTCAACAGGCGAACACCGGGGAGCTGTTTTTT,CSASQQANTGELFF
.,TRBJ1-5,TRBV6-5,14,.,TGTGCCAGCAGTTTATCCAGGGGAAGTCAGCCCCAGAATTTT,CASSLSRGSQPQNF
TRBD1,TRBJ1-2,TRBV29-1,13,.,TGCAGCGTTGACCCGGGACAGCCATATGGCTACACCTTC,CSVDPGQPYGYTF
.,TRBJ2-1,TRBV5-5,15,.,TGTGCCAGCAGCTTGTGGTGGGGGCGCGGCAATGAGCAGTTCTTC,CASSLWWGRGNEQFF
TRBD2,TRBJ2-1,TRBV12-3/TRBV12-4,16,many,TGTGCCAGCAGTTTGACTAGCGGGGCGGTTGGCAATGAGCAGTTCTTC,CASSLTSGAVGNEQFF
.,TRBJ1-2,TRBV10-3,14,many,TGTGCCATCAGTGACGGGGCCTCGGACGATGGCTACACCTTC,CAISDGASDDGYTF
.,TRBJ1-2,TRBV5-6,13,.,TGTGCCAGCAGCCCTGGTAGGGGCTTAGGCTACACCTTC,CASSPGRGLGYTF
TRBD2,TRBJ2-7,TRBV7-9,11,many,TGTGCCAGCAGCTTTACGGGGGGGCAGTACTTC,CASSFTGGQYF
.,TRBJ2-6,TRBV5-1,15,many,TGCGCCAGCAGCTTGATAGGAGCTGGGGCCAACGTCCTGACTTTC,CASSLIGAGANVLTF
.,TRBJ1-2,TRBV12-3/TRBV12-4,13,many,TGTGCCAGCAGTTGGGGGGACGCCTATGGCTACACCTTC,CASSWGDAYGYTF
.,TRBJ1-1,TRBV6-5,14,few,TGTGCCAGCAGTTACGCGGGGGGGAGCACTGAAGCTTTCTTT,CASSYAGGSTEAFF
.,TRBJ1-4,TRBV5-1,15,many,TGCGCCAGCAGCGTGAGGGGCATGACGGAAGAAAAACTGTTTTTT,CASSVRGMTEEKLFF
.,TRBJ2-3,TRBV20-1,17,many,TGCAGTGCTAGAGGGACGTACTCAGGGGGGGGCACAGATACGCAGTATTTT,CSARGTYSGGGTDTQYF
.,TRBJ2-5,TRBV7-2,13,many,TGTGCCAGCAGCTTAGCGGACCTCATGACCCAGTACTTC,CASSLADLMTQYF
.,TRBJ2-7,TRBV7-9,12,many,TGTGCCAGCAGCTTGAACGACTACGAGCAGTACTTC,CASSLNDYEQYF
TRBD1,TRBJ2-1,TRBV7-6,14,.,TGTGCCAGCAGCTTAGCGGGGACAGGGAATGAGCAGTTCTTC,CASSLAGTGNEQFF
.,TRBJ2-7,TRBV5-6,16,few,TGTGCCAGCAGCTACGGCCTCTCGGACGGGGCTGGCGAGCAGTACTTC,CASSYGLSDGAGEQYF
.,TRBJ1-2,TRBV6-5,14,.,TGTGCCAGCAGTTACCCGGGACCTCTGGGGGGCTACACCTTC,CASSYPGPLGGYTF
.,TRBJ1-4,TRBV20-1,13,many,TGCAGTGCTATAGACTCGGCTAATGAAAAACTGTTTTTT,CSAIDSANEKLFF
.,TRBJ1-5,TRBV7-8,13,many,TGTGCCAGCAGCTTAGACAGGAATCAGCCCCAGCATTTT,CASSLDRNQPQHF
.,TRBJ1-1,TRBV20-1,12,many,TGCAGTGCTGGGGGGATGAACACTGAAGCTTTCTTT,CSAGGMNTEAFF
TRBD2,TRBJ2-3,TRBV9,16,many,TGTGCCAGCAGCGTACAGGCGGGGGGGGGCACAGATACGCAGTATTTT,CASSVQAGGGTDTQYF
.,TRBJ2-1,TRBV20-1,13,many,TGCAGTGCGATGAGGAGTTCCTACAATGAGCAGTTCTTC,CSAMRSSYNEQFF